The rows below give T cell receptor beta chains drawn from one sample of a study of spatial heterogeneity in lung cancer. TCRdb used MiXCR to reprocess the 5' RACE reads, holding one entry per CDR3 protein. Here the sample spans about 18,000 distinct CDR3 sequences, roughly 7.5% being singletons. The sample in question was lung tumor tissue, obtained at surgery. These receptors originate from a male donor with early-stage non-small cell lung cancer. The CDR3 runs from the conserved cysteine through the conserved F or W. Fields, in order: clone size, V gene, J gene, D gene, CDR3 protein, CDR3 DNA. D genes are given only for firm matches. Not every row has a clone size; where given, it reads once, few, many or a size class.

many	TRBV7-2	TRBJ2-1	-	CASSLVPDYYNEQFF	TGTGCCAGCAGCTTAGTCCCGGATTACTACAATGAGCAGTTCTTC
many	TRBV18	TRBJ1-1	-	CASSQGGRTEAFF	TGTGCCAGCTCGCAAGGAGGGAGGACTGAAGCTTTCTTT
many	TRBV7-2	TRBJ2-3	-	CASSLLGSTDTQYF	TGTGCCAGCAGCTTACTGGGGAGCACAGATACGCAGTATTTT
many	TRBV9	TRBJ2-2	-	CASSVVTANTGELFF	TGTGCCAGCAGCGTAGTTACAGCCAATACCGGGGAGCTGTTTTTT
-	TRBV6-5	TRBJ2-2	-	CASSYSGTLNTGELFF	TGTGCCAGCAGTTACTCGGGGACACTGAACACCGGGGAGCTGTTTTTT
medium-sized	TRBV28	TRBJ2-6	TRBD1	CASRRGQGAAGANVLTF	TGTGCCAGCAGGAGGGGACAGGGGGCGGCTGGGGCCAACGTCCTGACTTTC
-	TRBV28	TRBJ2-3	-	CASSWGQGPTDTQYF	TGTGCCAGCAGCTGGGGCCAAGGCCCCACAGATACGCAGTATTTT
few	TRBV18	TRBJ1-1	-	CASSTGFGNTEAFF	TGTGCCAGCTCCACAGGTTTCGGAAACACTGAAGCTTTCTTT
medium-sized	TRBV4-2	TRBJ2-1	-	CASSQVGQGYNEQFF	TGTGCCAGCAGCCAAGTGGGCCAGGGCTACAATGAGCAGTTCTTC
many	TRBV6-2/TRBV6-3	TRBJ1-1	-	CASSKGYTEAFF	TGTGCCAGCAGTAAGGGCTACACTGAAGCTTTCTTT
many	TRBV10-3	TRBJ1-2	TRBD1	CAVQGQGGYGYTF	TGTGCCGTACAGGGACAGGGTGGCTATGGCTACACCTTC
many	TRBV28	TRBJ1-5	-	CASSLPPPGDQPQHF	TGTGCCAGCAGTTTACCCCCCCCAGGGGATCAGCCCCAGCATTTT
many	TRBV30	TRBJ1-1	-	CAWSVVQGSGTEAFF	TGTGCCTGGAGTGTAGTACAGGGCTCAGGCACTGAAGCTTTCTTT
many	TRBV18	TRBJ2-3	-	CASSPLGSTDTQYF	TGTGCCAGCTCACCACTCGGTAGCACAGATACGCAGTATTTT
many	TRBV20-1	TRBJ1-2	-	CNTPTHSGTPYGYTF	TGCAACACCCCAACCCATTCCGGGACACCCTATGGCTACACCTTC
many	TRBV5-4	TRBJ2-4	-	CATEEQGAKNIQYF	TGTGCCACCGAGGAACAGGGAGCCAAAAACATTCAGTACTTC